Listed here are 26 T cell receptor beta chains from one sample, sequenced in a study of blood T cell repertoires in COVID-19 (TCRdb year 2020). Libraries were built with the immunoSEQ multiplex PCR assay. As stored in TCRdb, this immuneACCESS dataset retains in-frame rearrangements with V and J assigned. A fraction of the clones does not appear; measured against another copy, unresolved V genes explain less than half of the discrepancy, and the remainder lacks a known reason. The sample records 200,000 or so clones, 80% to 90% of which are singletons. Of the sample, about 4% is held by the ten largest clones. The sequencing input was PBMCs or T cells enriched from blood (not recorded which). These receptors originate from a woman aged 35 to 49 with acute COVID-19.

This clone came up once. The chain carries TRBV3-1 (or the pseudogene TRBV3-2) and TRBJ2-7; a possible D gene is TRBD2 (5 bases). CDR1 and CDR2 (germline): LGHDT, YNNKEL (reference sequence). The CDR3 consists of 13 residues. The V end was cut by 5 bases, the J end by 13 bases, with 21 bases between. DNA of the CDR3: TGTGCCAGCAGCGAAGCGGTCGGTGGGCAGGCTTACTTC. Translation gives CASSEAVGGQAYF.

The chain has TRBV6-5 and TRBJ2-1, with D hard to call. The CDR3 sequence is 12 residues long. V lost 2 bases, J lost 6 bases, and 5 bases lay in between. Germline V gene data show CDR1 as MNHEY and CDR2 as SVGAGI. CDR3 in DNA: TGTGCCAGCAGTTACCCCGGCAATGAGCAGTTCTTC. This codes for CASSYPGNEQFF.

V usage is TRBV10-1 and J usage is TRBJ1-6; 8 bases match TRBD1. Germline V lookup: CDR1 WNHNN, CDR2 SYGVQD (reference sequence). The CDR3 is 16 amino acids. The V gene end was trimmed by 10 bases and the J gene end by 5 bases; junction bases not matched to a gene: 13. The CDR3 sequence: CATPRGQGLNNSPLHF. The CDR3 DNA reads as TGCGCCACCCCCCGCGGACAGGGTCTTAATAATTCACCCCTCCACTTT.

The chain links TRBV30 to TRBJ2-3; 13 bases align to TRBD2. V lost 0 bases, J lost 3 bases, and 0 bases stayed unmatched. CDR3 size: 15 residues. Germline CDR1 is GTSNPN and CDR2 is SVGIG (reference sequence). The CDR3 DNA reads TGTGCCTGGAGTGTACTAGCGGGGGGGACAGATACGCAGTATTTT. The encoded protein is CAWSVLAGGTDTQYF. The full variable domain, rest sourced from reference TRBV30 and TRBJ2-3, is SQTIHQWPATLVQPVGSPLSLECTVEGTSNPNLYWYRQAAGRGLQLLFYSVGIGQISSEVPQNLSASRPQDRQFILSSKKLLLSDSGFYLCAWSVLAGGTDTQYFGPGTRLTVL.

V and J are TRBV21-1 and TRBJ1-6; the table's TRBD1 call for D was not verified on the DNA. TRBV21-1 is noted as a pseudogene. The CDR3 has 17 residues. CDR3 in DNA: TGTGCCAGCAGCAAAGCGGGACAATCTTCCTATAATTCACCCCTCCACTTT. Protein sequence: CASSKAGQSSYNSPLHF.

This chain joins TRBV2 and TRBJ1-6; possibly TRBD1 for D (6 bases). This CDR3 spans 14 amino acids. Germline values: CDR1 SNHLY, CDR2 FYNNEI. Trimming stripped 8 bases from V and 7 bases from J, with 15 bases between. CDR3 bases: TGTGCCAGCTCAAGTCGGCAGGGGAATTCACCCCTCCACTTT. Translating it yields CASSSRQGNSPLHF.

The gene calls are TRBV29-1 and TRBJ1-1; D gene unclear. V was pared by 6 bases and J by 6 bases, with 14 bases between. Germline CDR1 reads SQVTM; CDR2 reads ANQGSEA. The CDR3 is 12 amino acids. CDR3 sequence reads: CSVDGLGPEAFF. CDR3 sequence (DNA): TGCAGCGTCGACGGCCTAGGCCCTGAAGCTTTCTTT. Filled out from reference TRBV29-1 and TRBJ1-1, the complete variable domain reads SAVISQKPSRDICQRGTSLTIQCQVDSQVTMMFWYRQQPGQSLTLIATANQGSEATYESGFVIDKFPISRPNLTFSTLTVSNMSPEDSSIYLCSVDGLGPEAFFGQGTRLTVV.

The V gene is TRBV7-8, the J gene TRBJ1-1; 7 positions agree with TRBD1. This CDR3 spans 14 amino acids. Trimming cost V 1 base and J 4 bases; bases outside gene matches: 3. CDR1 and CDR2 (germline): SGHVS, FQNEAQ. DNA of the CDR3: TGTGCCAGCAGCTTAGACAGGGGACTCACTGAAGCTTTCTTT. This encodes CASSLDRGLTEAFF.

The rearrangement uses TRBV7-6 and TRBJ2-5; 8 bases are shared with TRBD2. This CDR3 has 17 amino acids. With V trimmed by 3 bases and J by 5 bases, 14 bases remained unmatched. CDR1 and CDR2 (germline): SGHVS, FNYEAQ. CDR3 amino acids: CASSLSGGIYSRETQYF. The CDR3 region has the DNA TGTGCCAGCAGCTTGTCGGGGGGGATATATAGTCGGGAGACCCAGTACTTC.

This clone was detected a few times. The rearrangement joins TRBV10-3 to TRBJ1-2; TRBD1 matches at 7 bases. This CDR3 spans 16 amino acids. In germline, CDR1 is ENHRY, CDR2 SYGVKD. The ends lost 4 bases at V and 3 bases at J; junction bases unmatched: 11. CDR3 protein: CAISGTGTADDYGYTF. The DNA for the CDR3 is TGTGCCATCAGTGGAACCGGGACAGCGGACGACTATGGCTACACCTTC.

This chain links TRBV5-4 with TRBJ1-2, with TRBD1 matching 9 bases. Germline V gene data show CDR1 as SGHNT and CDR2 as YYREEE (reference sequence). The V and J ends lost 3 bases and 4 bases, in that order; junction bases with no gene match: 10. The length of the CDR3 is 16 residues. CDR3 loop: CASSSRTGVGGYGYTF. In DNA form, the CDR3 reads TGTGCCAGCAGCTCTCGGACAGGGGTTGGGGGCTATGGCTACACCTTC. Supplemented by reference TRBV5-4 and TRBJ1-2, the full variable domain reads ETGVTQSPTHLIKTRGQQVTLRCSSQSGHNTVSWYQQALGQGPQFIFQYYREEENGRGNFPPRFSGLQFPNYSSELNVNALELDDSALYLCASSSRTGVGGYGYTFGSGTRLTVV.

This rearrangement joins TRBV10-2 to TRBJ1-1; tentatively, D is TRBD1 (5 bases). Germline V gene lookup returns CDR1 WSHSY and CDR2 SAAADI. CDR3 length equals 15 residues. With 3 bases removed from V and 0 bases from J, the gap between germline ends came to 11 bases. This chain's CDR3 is CASSDQPGLNTEAFF. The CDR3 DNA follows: TGCGCCAGCAGTGATCAACCAGGGCTGAACACTGAAGCTTTCTTT.

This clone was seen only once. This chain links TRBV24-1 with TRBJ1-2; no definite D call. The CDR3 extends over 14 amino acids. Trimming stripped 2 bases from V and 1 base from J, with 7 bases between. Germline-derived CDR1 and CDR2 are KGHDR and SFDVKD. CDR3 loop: CATSDYRFNYGYTF. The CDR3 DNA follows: TGTGCCACCAGTGATTACAGATTTAACTATGGCTACACCTTC.

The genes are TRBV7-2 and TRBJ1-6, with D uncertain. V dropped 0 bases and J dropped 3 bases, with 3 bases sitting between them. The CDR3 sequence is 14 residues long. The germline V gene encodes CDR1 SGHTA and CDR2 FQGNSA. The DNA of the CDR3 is TGTGCCAGCAGCTTAGCGAGCTATAATTCACCCCTCCACTTT. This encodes CASSLASYNSPLHF.

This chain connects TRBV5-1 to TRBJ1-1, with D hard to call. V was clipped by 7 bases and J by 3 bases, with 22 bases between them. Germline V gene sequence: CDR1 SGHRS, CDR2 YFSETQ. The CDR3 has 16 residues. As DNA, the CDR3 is TGCGCCAGCGAGGTAGGCGGTACTCACGCGGACACTGAAGCTTTCTTT. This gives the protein CASEVGGTHADTEAFF.

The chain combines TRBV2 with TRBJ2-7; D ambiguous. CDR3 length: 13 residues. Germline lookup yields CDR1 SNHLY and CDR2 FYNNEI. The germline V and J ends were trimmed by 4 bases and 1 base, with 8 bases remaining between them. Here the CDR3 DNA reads TGTGCCAGCAGTGTTGGCAGGTCCTACGAGCAGTACTTC. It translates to CASSVGRSYEQYF.

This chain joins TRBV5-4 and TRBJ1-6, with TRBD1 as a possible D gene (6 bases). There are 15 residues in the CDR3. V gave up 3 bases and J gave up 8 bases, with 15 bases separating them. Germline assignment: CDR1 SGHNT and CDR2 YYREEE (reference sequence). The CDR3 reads CASSSSGVADSPLHF. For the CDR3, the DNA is TGTGCCAGCAGCTCGTCAGGGGTTGCGGATTCACCCCTCCACTTT.

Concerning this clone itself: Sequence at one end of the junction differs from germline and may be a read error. CDR3: CASSEEGDYSNQPQHF. The CDR3 bases are TGCGCCAGCAGCGAAGAAGGGGATTATAGCAATCAGCCCCAGCATTTT. The gene calls are TRBV4-1 and TRBJ1-5; D possibly corresponds to TRBD1 (5 bases). CDR1 and CDR2 (germline): MGHRA, YSYEKL. CDR3 length equals 16 residues.

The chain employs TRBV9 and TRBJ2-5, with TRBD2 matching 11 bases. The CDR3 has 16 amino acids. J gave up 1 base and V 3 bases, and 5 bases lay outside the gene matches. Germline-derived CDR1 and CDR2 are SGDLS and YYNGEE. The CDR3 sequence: CASSASGGPIQETQYF. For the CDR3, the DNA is TGTGCCAGCAGCGCTAGCGGGGGGCCGATCCAAGAGACCCAGTACTTC.

As DNA, the CDR3 is TGTGCCAGCTCACCCGGGACAGGGGGAACGCAGTATTTT. This encodes CASSPGTGGTQYF. The chain uses TRBV18 and TRBJ2-3; 11 nucleotides agree with TRBD1. V lost 3 bases and J lost 9; bases outside the gene matches: 2. CDR3 size: 13 residues. Germline CDR1 KGHSH, CDR2 LQKENI.

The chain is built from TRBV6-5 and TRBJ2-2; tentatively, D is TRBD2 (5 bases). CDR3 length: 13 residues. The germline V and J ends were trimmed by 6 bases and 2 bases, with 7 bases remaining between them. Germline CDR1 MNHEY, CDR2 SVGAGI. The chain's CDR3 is CASRGLNTGELFF. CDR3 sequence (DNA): TGTGCCAGCAGAGGACTTAACACCGGGGAGCTGTTTTTT.

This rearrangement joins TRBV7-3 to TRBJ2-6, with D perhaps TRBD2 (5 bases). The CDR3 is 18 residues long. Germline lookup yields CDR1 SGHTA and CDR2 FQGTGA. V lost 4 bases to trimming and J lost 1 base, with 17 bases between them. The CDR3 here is CASSSSRGLLSGANVLTF. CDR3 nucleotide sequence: TGTGCCAGCAGCTCCTCCAGAGGGCTGCTTTCTGGGGCCAACGTCCTGACTTTC.

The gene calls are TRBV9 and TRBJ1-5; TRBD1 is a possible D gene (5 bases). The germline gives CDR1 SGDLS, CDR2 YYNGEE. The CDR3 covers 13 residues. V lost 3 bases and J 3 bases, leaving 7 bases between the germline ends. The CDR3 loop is CASSGQPNQPQHF. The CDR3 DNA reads TGTGCCAGCAGCGGACAGCCCAATCAGCCCCAGCATTTT.

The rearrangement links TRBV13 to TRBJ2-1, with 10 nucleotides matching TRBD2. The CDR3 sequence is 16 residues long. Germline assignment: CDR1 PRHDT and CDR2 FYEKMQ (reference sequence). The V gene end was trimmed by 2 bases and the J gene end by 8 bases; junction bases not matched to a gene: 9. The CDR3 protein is CASSLMGLAGVYEQFF. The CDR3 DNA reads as TGTGCCAGCAGCTTAATGGGCCTAGCGGGGGTTTATGAGCAGTTCTTC.

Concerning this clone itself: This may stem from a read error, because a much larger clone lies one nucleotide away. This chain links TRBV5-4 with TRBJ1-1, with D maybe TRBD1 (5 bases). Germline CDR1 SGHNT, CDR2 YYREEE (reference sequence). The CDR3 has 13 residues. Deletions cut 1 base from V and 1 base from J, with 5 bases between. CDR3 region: CASSLQGNTEAFF. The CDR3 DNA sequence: TGTGCCAGCAGCTTGCAGGGGAACACTGAAGCTTTCTTT.

This CDR3 reads CATSREWDRSNQPQHF. The CDR3 DNA reads as TGTGCCACCAGCAGAGAGTGGGACAGAAGCAATCAGCCCCAGCATTTT. This rearrangement joins TRBV15 to TRBJ1-5, with 7 bases aligning to TRBD1. Unmatched junction bases numbered 3, after V lost 0 bases and J lost 1 base. Germline V gene lookup returns CDR1 LNHNV and CDR2 YYDKDF (reference sequence). The CDR3 has 16 amino acids.